This TCR beta chain was documented in a study of CD8 T cells in ankylosing spondylitis. The study, taken as a whole, reports: Matched synovial fluid from ankylosing spondylitis patients was reported to be enriched for disease-linked clones. Earlier reports found some motif variants in synovial fluid and blood in reactive arthritis. What seemed typical of ankylosing spondylitis blood was a TCR beta motif built from about eight highly homologous variants.

In TCRdb, the 5' RACE reads were re-called with MiXCR into one record per CDR3 protein. The sample lists under 550,000 distinct CDR3 sequences; about 24% were seen once. Germline loops: CDR1 DFQATT, CDR2 SNEGSKA (reference sequence). V lost 2 bases, J lost 7 bases, and 12 bases lay in between. This CDR3 contains 13 residues. Regarding this clonotype: Its target is unknown.

The sequencing sample was made of blood, either unsorted or a sorted T cell fraction (not recorded which). The receptor comes from a male donor with ankylosing spondylitis. The V gene is TRBV20-1, the J gene TRBJ2-1, with D hard to call. In nucleotides, the CDR3 is TGCAGTGCTAGACGGCCGTACCCTAATGAGCAGTTCTTC. This encodes CSARRPYPNEQFF.